The 27 T cell receptor beta chains listed next were all sequenced from one sample in a study of OX40 agonist ivuxolimab in advanced cancers. Sequenced by immunoSEQ multiplex PCR; TCRdb stores in-frame clones only, minus some. The data hold some 60,000 clones, with 85% to 90% observed a single time. The sample consisted of CD4+ or CD8+ T cells sorted from blood, taken in a trial of the OX40 agonist ivuxolimab. The origin of the receptors is an adult with an advanced solid tumor such as melanoma, head and neck, liver or kidney cancer.

V gene TRBV28 combines with J gene TRBJ1-2; D gene ambiguous. The CDR3 is 12 amino acids. The germline V gene encodes CDR1 MDHEN and CDR2 SYDVKM. The V and J ends lost 3 bases and 4 bases respectively, with 6 bases between them. CDR3 DNA sequence: TGTGCCAGCAGTTTGGGTCTCTATGGCTACACCTTC. Its protein product is CASSLGLYGYTF.

The rearrangement joins TRBV7-3 to TRBJ2-3; either TRBD1 or TRBD2 may fit D (6 bases each). V shed 7 bases and J shed 2 bases, with 16 bases lying between them. Looked up from germline, CDR1 is SGHTA and CDR2 is FQGTGA. The CDR3 contains 15 residues. DNA of the CDR3: TGTGCCAGCACCCTACGTGGGGGGCCCACAGATACGCAGTATTTT. Protein sequence: CASTLRGGPTDTQYF. Based on the CDR3 plus reference TRBV7-3 and TRBJ2-3, the full variable domain is GAGVSQTPSNKVTEKGKYVELRCDPISGHTALYWYRQSLGQGPEFLIYFQGTGAADDSGLPNDRFFAVRPEGSVSTLKIQRTERGDSAVYLCASTLRGGPTDTQYFGPGTRLTVL.

The chain uses TRBV4-1 and TRBJ2-1; D uncertain. Trimming removed 1 base at V and 5 bases at J, with 6 bases between. Germline CDR1 reads MGHRA; CDR2 reads YSYEKL. The CDR3 spans 13 residues. Here the CDR3 reads CASSQGADNEQFF. As DNA, the CDR3 is TGCGCCAGCAGCCAAGGGGCAGACAATGAGCAGTTCTTC.

The V gene is TRBV5-1, the J gene TRBJ2-3, with TRBD2 matching over 12 bases. CDR1 is SGHRS and CDR2 is YFSETQ in the germline V gene. J lost 2 bases, V lost 0 bases, and 4 bases had no gene match. This CDR3 contains 17 residues. The CDR3 region is CASSLGTSGGNTDTQYF. CDR3 DNA: TGCGCCAGCAGCTTGGGAACTAGCGGGGGGAACACAGATACGCAGTATTTT.

The chain uses TRBV7-2 and TRBJ1-1; a possible D gene is TRBD1 (6 bases). The CDR3 is 15 residues long. V was clipped by 1 base and J by 4 bases, with 13 bases between them. The germline V gene encodes CDR1 SGHTA and CDR2 FQGNSA. The CDR3 DNA follows: TGTGCCAGCAGCTTAGTAGCCGGGGGCATCACTGAAGCTTTCTTT. It is translated as CASSLVAGGITEAFF. The full variable domain, rest sourced from reference TRBV7-2 and TRBJ1-1, is GAGVSQSPSNKVTEKGKDVELRCDPISGHTALYWYRQSLGQGLEFLIYFQGNSAPDKSGLPSDRFSAERTGGSVSTLTIQRTQQEDSAVYLCASSLVAGGITEAFFGQGTRLTVV.

The chain has TRBV28 and TRBJ1-2; D might be TRBD1 (5 bases). The V gene's germline CDR1 is MDHEN and CDR2 SYDVKM. There are 13 residues in the CDR3. The V end was cut by 8 bases, the J end by 8 bases, with 18 bases between. This chain's CDR3 is CASRSGQGGGYTF. CDR3 DNA: TGTGCCAGCCGAAGCGGCCAGGGAGGCGGCTACACCTTC.

The V gene is TRBV2, the J gene TRBJ1-3; maybe TRBD1 (5 bases). The V end was cut by 3 bases, the J end by 0 bases, with 9 bases between. Germline V gene lookup returns CDR1 SNHLY and CDR2 FYNNEI. The CDR3 consists of 15 residues. This CDR3 reads CASSESGSSGNTIYF. The CDR3 DNA reads TGTGCCAGCAGTGAGTCAGGGAGCTCTGGAAACACCATATATTTT.

The chain is built from TRBV9 and TRBJ1-6; a possible D gene is TRBD1 (6 bases). The V and J ends lost 4 bases and 9 bases respectively, with 20 bases between them. CDR1 SGDLS and CDR2 YYNGEE come from the germline V gene. The CDR3 covers 16 residues. The CDR3 is CASSLTPTGGASPLHF. The CDR3 DNA is TGTGCCAGCAGCTTGACCCCGACAGGTGGGGCTTCACCCCTCCACTTT.

The V call is TRBV4-3, the J call TRBJ1-1, with D unclear. The V end lost 0 bases, the J end lost 5 bases, and 13 bases lay between the germline ends. Germline-derived CDR1 and CDR2 are LGHNA and YSLEER. The CDR3 length is 15 residues. This CDR3 reads CASSQDTVRATEAFF. As DNA, the CDR3 is TGCGCCAGCAGCCAAGATACAGTGAGGGCGACTGAAGCTTTCTTT.

In its sample, this clone was seen once. V gene TRBV5-1 combines with J gene TRBJ2-1; TRBD1 matches 8 bases. Germline V gives CDR1 SGHRS, CDR2 YFSETQ. CDR3 length: 15 residues. The junction had 10 bases not matched to a gene; V was cut back by 4 bases and J by 7 bases. The CDR3 DNA is TGCGCCAGCAGCCTGGGACAGGAACCCTTTAATGAGCAGTTCTTC. Translating it yields CASSLGQEPFNEQFF.

The chain's CDR3 is CASSLDRLYGYTF. The CDR3 DNA is TGTGCCAGCAGCTTGGACAGGCTCTATGGCTACACCTTC. The J gene is TRBJ1-2, the V gene TRBV5-6, with D maybe TRBD1 (5 bases). Per the germline V gene, CDR1 is SGHDT and CDR2 is YYEEEE. Trimming removed 0 bases at V and 4 bases at J, with 7 bases between. The length of the CDR3 is 13 residues.

The chain is built from TRBV7-2 and TRBJ1-4, with D tentatively TRBD1 (6 bases). Trimming stripped 4 bases from V and 7 bases from J, with 16 bases between. Germline V CDR1 and CDR2: SGHTA, FQGNSA. The CDR3 totals 15 residues. The CDR3 coding sequence is TGTGCCAGCAGCTCTTCGACAGGCGGAGGTGAAAAACTGTTTTTT. Protein sequence: CASSSSTGGGEKLFF.

This chain connects TRBV7-2 to TRBJ2-2, with a tentative D call TRBD2 (7 bases). Germline-derived CDR1 and CDR2 are SGHTA and FQGNSA. Trimming shortened V by 4 bases and J by 8 bases, and 11 bases separated the two germline ends. The CDR3 has 13 residues. The CDR3 coding sequence is TGTGCCAGCAGCTCGGGGGGCAGAGGGGAGCTGTTTTTT. As protein: CASSSGGRGELFF.

The sample holds one count of this clone. The chain joins TRBV7-2 to TRBJ1-2; 9 bases match TRBD1. Per the germline V gene, CDR1 is SGHTA and CDR2 is FQGNSA. V lost 7 bases, J lost 5 bases, and 11 bases stayed unmatched. This CDR3 is built from 15 residues. Written as DNA, the CDR3 is TGTGCCAGCACCTTGGGGACAGGGATATTATATGGCTACACCTTC. Amino acids: CASTLGTGILYGYTF.

The chain is built from TRBV5-1 and TRBJ1-1, with a weak D call TRBD1 (6 bases). The length of the CDR3 is 14 residues. Germline V CDR1 and CDR2: SGHRS, YFSETQ. V gave up 6 bases and J gave up 5 bases, with 17 bases separating them. The CDR3 nucleotides read TGCGCCAGCACCTCATGGGGGGGCTGGACTGAAGCTTTCTTT. Translation gives CASTSWGGWTEAFF.

The chain is built from TRBV9 and TRBJ2-1; D is possibly TRBD1 (6 bases). Germline V CDR1 and CDR2: SGDLS, YYNGEE. Trimming took 5 bases from V and 1 from J, leaving 10 bases between them. The CDR3 loop spans 14 amino acids. CDR3 nucleotides: TGTGCCAGCAGTGACACAGGGTCCTACAATGAGCAGTTCTTC. Its translation: CASSDTGSYNEQFF.

The V and J genes are TRBV4-1 and TRBJ2-3; no reliable D call. Germline CDR1 is MGHRA and CDR2 is YSYEKL. The CDR3 has 12 amino acids. Trimming took 0 bases from V and 5 from J, leaving 3 bases between them. The CDR3, as DNA: TGCGCCAGCAGCCAAGAAGGAGATACGCAGTATTTT. This sequence encodes CASSQEGDTQYF.

The rearrangement joins TRBV5-4 to TRBJ1-1; D is unclear. The CDR3 totals 13 residues. Germline CDR1 is SGHNT and CDR2 is YYREEE (reference sequence). V was shortened by 3 bases and J by 1 base, with 7 bases between the two germline ends. The CDR3 DNA follows: TGTGCCAGCAGCTCCCTCTGGAACACTGAAGCTTTCTTT. Its protein is CASSSLWNTEAFF.

This chain links TRBV12-5 with TRBJ1-1, with D perhaps matching TRBD1 (6 bases). Germline V gene lookup returns CDR1 LGHNT and CDR2 FRNRAP. The CDR3 is 13 residues long. V was trimmed by 5 bases and J by 4 bases, leaving 11 bases between them. The chain's CDR3 is CASGARGATEAFF. CDR3 DNA: TGTGCTAGTGGTGCCCGGGGGGCCACTGAAGCTTTCTTT.

A few counts support this clone. This chain joins TRBV5-1 and TRBJ2-3, with 16 bases aligning to TRBD2. CDR3 length equals 16 residues. From germline, CDR1 is SGHRS and CDR2 YFSETQ. V shed 4 bases and J 5 bases; nucleotides not matched to a gene: 4. CDR3 DNA sequence: TGCGCCAGCAGCGGGACTAGCGGGGGGGCAAGAGATACGCAGTATTTT. This gives the protein CASSGTSGGARDTQYF.

J is TRBJ1-6 and V is TRBV6-1; 10 positions agree with TRBD1. The CDR3 is 13 amino acids. V lost 5 bases and J lost 10; bases outside the gene matches: 2. Germline assignment: CDR1 MNHNS and CDR2 SASEGT. CDR3 region: CASSRDRGSPLHF. CDR3 bases: TGTGCCAGCAGTCGGGACAGGGGATCACCCCTCCACTTT.

The rearrangement joins TRBV7-3 to TRBJ1-1; no firm D call. Looked up from germline, CDR1 is SGHTA and CDR2 is FQGTGA. The CDR3 totals 14 residues. Trimming shortened V by 2 bases and J by 3 bases, and 10 bases separated the two germline ends. The CDR3 coding sequence is TGTGCCAGCAGCTTAGATGGATTAGACACTGAAGCTTTCTTT. Amino acid sequence: CASSLDGLDTEAFF.

The CDR3 loop reads CASSQGVSYEQYF. DNA of the CDR3: TGCGCCAGCAGCCAAGGTGTTAGTTACGAGCAGTACTTC. The V call is TRBV4-1, the J call TRBJ2-7; D ambiguous. Germline values: CDR1 MGHRA, CDR2 YSYEKL. The CDR3 has 13 residues. V lost 1 base to trimming and J lost 4 bases, with 8 bases between them.

The chain links TRBV11-1 to TRBJ1-1, with D hard to call. V dropped 3 bases and J dropped 3 bases, with 8 bases sitting between them. This CDR3 region has 13 residues. From germline, CDR1 is SGHAT and CDR2 FQDESV (reference sequence). The CDR3 loop is CASSFVPDTEAFF. The CDR3 nucleotides read TGTGCCAGCAGCTTCGTTCCGGACACTGAAGCTTTCTTT.

The genes are TRBV19 and TRBJ1-1; D is unclear. CDR1 LNHDA and CDR2 SQIVND come from the germline V gene (reference sequence). CDR3 length: 14 residues. Trimming shortened V by 3 bases and J by 0 bases, and 8 bases separated the two germline ends. CDR3 residues: CASSIRQMNTEAFF. The CDR3 region has the DNA TGTGCCAGTAGTATTAGGCAGATGAACACTGAAGCTTTCTTT.

This sequence joins TRBV5-6 and TRBJ1-2; D is ambiguous. V dropped 4 bases and J dropped 10 bases, with 17 bases sitting between them. Germline values: CDR1 SGHDT, CDR2 YYEEEE. The CDR3 is 13 amino acids. CDR3 residues: CASSLQTSQAYTF. The CDR3 DNA reads as TGTGCCAGCAGCCTCCAGACATCTCAAGCCTACACCTTC.

This clone was detected once. The V gene is TRBV5-1, the J gene TRBJ2-2; D possibly corresponds to TRBD2 (5 bases). Per the germline V gene, CDR1 is SGHRS and CDR2 is YFSETQ. Between the trimmed V and J ends, which lost 3 bases and 3 bases, there was a span of 12 bases. The CDR3 runs to 15 residues. The CDR3 here is CASSSGLGDTGELFF. The CDR3, as DNA: TGCGCCAGCAGCTCGGGATTGGGCGACACCGGGGAGCTGTTTTTT.